These 10 T cell receptor beta chains were sequenced from one sample in a study of blood T cell repertoires in COVID-19 (dated by TCRdb to 2020 to 2021). The library was produced with the immunoSEQ multiplex PCR assay. TCRdb obtained this table from immuneACCESS and retained in-frame rearrangements with V and J assigned. These tables miss some clones; where compared with another copy, unresolved V genes account for less than half of the shortfall, and the remainder is unexplained. This sample is represented by some 170,000 clones; 60% to 85% of them were singletons. The ten largest clones capture about 9% of the sample. Sequencing input: peripheral blood. These TCRs come from a woman aged 45-65 years with active or convalescent COVID-19.

This clone was counted only a few times. The V call is TRBV28, the J call TRBJ1-2; D not certain. The germline gives CDR1 MDHEN, CDR2 SYDVKM. The ends were cut back, 6 bases at V and 4 bases at J, with 12 bases in the middle. This CDR3 contains 13 residues. The CDR3, as DNA: TGTGCCAGCAGCCCCCCCCGCGGCTATGGCTACACCTTC. It specifies CASSPPRGYGYTF.

The chain is built from TRBV10-3 and TRBJ1-4, with D tentatively TRBD1 (6 bases). CDR1 is ENHRY and CDR2 is SYGVKD in the germline V gene. This CDR3 comprises 14 residues. The V end was cut by 6 bases, the J end by 1 base, with 9 bases between. The DNA for the CDR3 is TGTGCCATCAGCCCACAGGGAACTAATGAAAAACTGTTTTTT. The encoded protein is CAISPQGTNEKLFF.

The CDR3 region is CAWTTHHTGELFF. CDR3 sequence (DNA): TGTGCCTGGACTACCCACCACACCGGGGAGCTGTTTTTT. This chain links TRBV30 with TRBJ2-2; D not certain. CDR3 length: 13 residues. Trimming left V 4 bases short and J 3 bases short, with 9 bases between. Per germline, CDR1 GTSNPN and CDR2 SVGIG (reference sequence).

V usage is TRBV30 and J usage is TRBJ1-3; D remains unclear. The CDR3 has 16 amino acids. V lost 8 bases and J 0 bases, leaving 20 bases between the germline ends. Germline loops: CDR1 GTSNPN, CDR2 SVGIG (reference sequence). CDR3 in amino acids: CAHRGLGSNSGNTIYF. The CDR3 DNA reads TGTGCCCACCGCGGGTTGGGATCCAACTCTGGAAACACCATATATTTT.

This clone showed up just once. The V call is TRBV6-6, the J call TRBJ1-1, with 7 bases fitting TRBD1. Germline V gene sequence: CDR1 MNHNY, CDR2 SVGAGI (reference sequence). The length of the CDR3 is 13 residues. V was pared by 6 bases and J by 0 bases, with 1 base of the junction left unmatched. The CDR3 DNA sequence: TGTGCCAGCAGGGGACAGATGAACACTGAAGCTTTCTTT. Translating it yields CASRGQMNTEAFF.

The J gene is TRBJ2-7, the V gene TRBV27; 12 positions match TRBD2. V shed 5 bases, J shed 5 bases, and the junction held 7 bases outside the gene matches. Germline V CDR1 and CDR2: MNHEY, SMNVEV (reference sequence). This CDR3 spans 15 amino acids. The CDR3 protein is CASSLTSGRMNEQYF. The CDR3 DNA reads as TGTGCCAGCAGTCTAACTAGCGGGAGGATGAACGAGCAGTACTTC.

This chain uses TRBV9 with TRBJ2-7; 9 bases are a match to TRBD2. Germline values: CDR1 SGDLS, CDR2 YYNGEE. The junction had 4 bases not matched to a gene; V was cut back by 2 bases and J by 4 bases. The CDR3 consists of 14 residues. The CDR3 region is CASSVSSGSYEQYF. The CDR3 DNA sequence: TGTGCCAGCAGCGTCAGTAGCGGGAGTTACGAGCAGTACTTC.

The chain is built from TRBV7-8 and TRBJ1-5; 7 bases align to TRBD1. Per the germline V gene, CDR1 is SGHVS and CDR2 is FQNEAQ. Trimming cost V 3 bases and J 2 bases; bases outside gene matches: 7. This CDR3 has 16 residues. The CDR3 loop reads CASSFDRVGRNQPQHF. For the CDR3, the DNA is TGTGCCAGCAGCTTCGACAGGGTTGGGCGCAATCAGCCCCAGCATTTT.

The chain joins TRBV30 to TRBJ1-4, with TRBD1 as a possible D gene (5 bases). The CDR3 has 14 amino acids. The V and J ends lost 2 bases and 5 bases respectively, with 12 bases between them. Per germline, CDR1 GTSNPN and CDR2 SVGIG (reference sequence). The CDR3 region is CAWSFGQTNEKLFF. The DNA for the CDR3 is TGTGCCTGGAGTTTTGGACAAACGAATGAAAAACTGTTTTTT.

This chain joins TRBV4-3 and TRBJ2-1; 9 bases align to TRBD2. The J segment lost 0 bases and the V segment lost 1 base, leaving 4 bases of the junction unmatched. Germline CDR1 is LGHNA and CDR2 is YSLEER. This CDR3 is 17 amino acids long. CDR3 nucleotide sequence: TGCGCCAGCAGCCAAGTTCTAGCGGGACACTCCTACAATGAGCAGTTCTTC. This sequence encodes CASSQVLAGHSYNEQFF.